This T cell receptor (beta chain) was sequenced during a study of blood T cell repertoires in COVID-19. Study at large: Specimens from acute and convalescent COVID-19 originated in the United States, Italy and Spain.

This clone was observed a handful of times. Germline loops: CDR1 ENHRY, CDR2 SYGVKD. The CDR3 extends over 15 amino acids. V lost 6 bases and J 6 bases, leaving 20 bases between the germline ends. Using immunoSEQ multiplex PCR, the repertoire was profiled, and TCRdb retains in-frame clones only, with some absent. The sample has over 95,000 clones, 75% to 90% seen once. The genes are TRBV10-3 and TRBJ1-2; TRBD1 might be the D (6 bases). Sequences were obtained from peripheral blood. The clonotype comes from a human donor with acute or convalescent COVID-19. The donor label of this sample is uncertain. The CDR3 DNA follows: TGTGCCATCAGCCAGAACAGGGATGGGGAAAATGGCTACACCTTC. This codes for CAISQNRDGENGYTF.